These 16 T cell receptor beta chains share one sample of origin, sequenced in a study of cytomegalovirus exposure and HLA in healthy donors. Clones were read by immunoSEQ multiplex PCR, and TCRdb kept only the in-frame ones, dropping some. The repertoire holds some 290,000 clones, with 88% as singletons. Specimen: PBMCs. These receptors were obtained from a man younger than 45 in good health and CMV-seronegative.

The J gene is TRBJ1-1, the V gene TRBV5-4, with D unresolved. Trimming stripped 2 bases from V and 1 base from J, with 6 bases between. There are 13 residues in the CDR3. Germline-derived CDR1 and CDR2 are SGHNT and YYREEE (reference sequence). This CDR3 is CASSFYWNTEAFF. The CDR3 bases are TGTGCCAGCAGCTTCTACTGGAACACTGAAGCTTTCTTT.

For the CDR3, the DNA is TGTGCCAGCAGTCGACAGTCCTCCGCCAATGAGCAGTTCTTC. It is translated as CASSRQSSANEQFF. This rearrangement joins TRBV6-5 to TRBJ2-1, with D tentatively TRBD1 (5 bases). The CDR3 has 14 residues. V was cut by 5 bases and J by 6 bases, with 14 bases left in between. CDR1 and CDR2 (germline): MNHEY, SVGAGI.

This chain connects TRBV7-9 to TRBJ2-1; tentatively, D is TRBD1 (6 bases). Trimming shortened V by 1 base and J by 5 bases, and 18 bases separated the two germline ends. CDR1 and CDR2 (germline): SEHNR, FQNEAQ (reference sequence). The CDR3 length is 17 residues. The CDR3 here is CASSLVGGPYGDNEQFF. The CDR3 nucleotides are TGTGCCAGCAGCTTAGTTGGGGGCCCCTACGGGGACAATGAGCAGTTCTTC.

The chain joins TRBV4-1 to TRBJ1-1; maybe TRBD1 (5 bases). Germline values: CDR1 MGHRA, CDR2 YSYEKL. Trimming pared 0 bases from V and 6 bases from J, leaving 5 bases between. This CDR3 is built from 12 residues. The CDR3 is CASSQDRAEAFF. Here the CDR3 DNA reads TGCGCCAGCAGCCAAGACAGGGCTGAAGCTTTCTTT.

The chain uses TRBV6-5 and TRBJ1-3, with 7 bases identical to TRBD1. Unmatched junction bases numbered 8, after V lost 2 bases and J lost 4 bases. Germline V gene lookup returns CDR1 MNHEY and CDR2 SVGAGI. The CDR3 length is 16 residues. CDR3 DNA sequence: TGTGCCAGCAGTTACGATCACAGGGGATTAGGAAACACCATATATTTT. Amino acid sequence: CASSYDHRGLGNTIYF.

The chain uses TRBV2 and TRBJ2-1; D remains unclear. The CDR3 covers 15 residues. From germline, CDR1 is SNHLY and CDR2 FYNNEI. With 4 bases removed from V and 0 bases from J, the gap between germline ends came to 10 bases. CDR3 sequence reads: CASSGASSSYNEQFF. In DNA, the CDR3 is TGTGCCAGCAGTGGTGCCTCGAGCTCCTACAATGAGCAGTTCTTC. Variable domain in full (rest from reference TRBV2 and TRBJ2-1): EPEVTQTPSHQVTQMGQEVILRCVPISNHLYFYWYRQILGQKVEFLVSFYNNEISEKSEIFDDQFSVERPDGSNFTLKIRSTKLEDSAMYFCASSGASSSYNEQFFGPGTRLTVL.

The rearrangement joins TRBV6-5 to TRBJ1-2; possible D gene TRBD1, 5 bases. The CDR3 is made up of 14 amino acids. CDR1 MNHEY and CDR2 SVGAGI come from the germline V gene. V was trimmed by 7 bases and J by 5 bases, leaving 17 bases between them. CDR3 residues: CASTHPDGQYGYTF. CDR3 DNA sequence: TGTGCCAGCACCCATCCAGACGGACAATATGGCTACACCTTC.

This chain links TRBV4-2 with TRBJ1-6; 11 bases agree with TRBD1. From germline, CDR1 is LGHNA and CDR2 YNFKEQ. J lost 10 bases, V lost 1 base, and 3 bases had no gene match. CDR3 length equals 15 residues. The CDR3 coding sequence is TGTGCCAGCAGCCAAGGGGACAGGGGGGAATCACCCCTCCACTTT. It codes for CASSQGDRGESPLHF.

CDR3 protein: CASSLGQQETQYF. For the CDR3, the DNA is TGTGCCAGCAGCCTGGGACAGCAAGAGACCCAGTACTTC. This chain links TRBV5-6 with TRBJ2-5, with TRBD1 identical over 7 bases. The germline V gene has CDR1 SGHDT and CDR2 YYEEEE. CDR3 length equals 13 residues. V lost 4 bases, J lost 2 bases, and 2 bases stayed unmatched.

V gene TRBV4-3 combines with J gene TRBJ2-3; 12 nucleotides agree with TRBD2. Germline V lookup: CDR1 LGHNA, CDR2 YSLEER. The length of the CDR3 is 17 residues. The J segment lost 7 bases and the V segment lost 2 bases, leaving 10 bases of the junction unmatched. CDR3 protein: CASSQSASGGAVNTQYF. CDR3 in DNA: TGCGCCAGCAGCCAATCCGCTAGCGGGGGGGCAGTAAATACGCAGTATTTT.

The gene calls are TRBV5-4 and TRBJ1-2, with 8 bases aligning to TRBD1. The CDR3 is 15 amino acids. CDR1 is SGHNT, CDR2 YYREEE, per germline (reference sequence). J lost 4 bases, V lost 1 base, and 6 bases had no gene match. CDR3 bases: TGTGCCAGCAGCTTGATAGACGACAGGGGCTATGGCTACACCTTC. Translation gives CASSLIDDRGYGYTF.

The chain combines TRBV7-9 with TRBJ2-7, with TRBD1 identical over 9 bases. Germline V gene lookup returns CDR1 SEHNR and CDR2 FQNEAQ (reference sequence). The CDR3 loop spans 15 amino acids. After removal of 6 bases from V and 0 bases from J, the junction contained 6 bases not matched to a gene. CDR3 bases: TGTGCCAGCAGGATGGACAGGGGACTCTCCTACGAGCAGTACTTC. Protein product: CASRMDRGLSYEQYF.

CDR3 sequence (DNA): TGTGCCAGCTCACGCCAGAGGGAAAGCTCCTACGAGCAGTACTTC. This gives the protein CASSRQRESSYEQYF. The chain links TRBV18 to TRBJ2-7; D may be TRBD2 (5 bases). Trimming stripped 4 bases from V and 0 bases from J, with 13 bases between. The CDR3 length is 15 residues. The germline V gene has CDR1 KGHSH and CDR2 LQKENI.

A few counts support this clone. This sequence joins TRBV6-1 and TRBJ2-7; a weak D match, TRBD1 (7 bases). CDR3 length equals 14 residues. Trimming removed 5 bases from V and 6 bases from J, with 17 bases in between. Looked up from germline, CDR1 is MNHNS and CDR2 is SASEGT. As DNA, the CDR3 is TGTGCCAGCAGTTATAAACCAGGGGGGAGCGAGCAGTACTTC. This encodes CASSYKPGGSEQYF.

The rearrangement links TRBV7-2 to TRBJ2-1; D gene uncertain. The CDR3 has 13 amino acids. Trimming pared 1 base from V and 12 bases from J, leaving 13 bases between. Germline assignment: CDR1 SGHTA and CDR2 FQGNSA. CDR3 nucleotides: TGTGCCAGCAGCTTAGAAGTAAGTGGCCCGCAGTTCTTC. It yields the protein CASSLEVSGPQFF.

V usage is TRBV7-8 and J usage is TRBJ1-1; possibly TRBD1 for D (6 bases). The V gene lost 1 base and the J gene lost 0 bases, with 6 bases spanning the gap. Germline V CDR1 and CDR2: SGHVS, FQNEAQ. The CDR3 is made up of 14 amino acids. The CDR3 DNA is TGTGCCAGCAGCTTAGGACAGGTGAACACTGAAGCTTTCTTT. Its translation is CASSLGQVNTEAFF.